This T cell receptor beta chain was captured by sequencing in a study of CD8+CD57+ T cells in acquired aplastic anemia. Flow cytometry had shown expanded CD8+CD57+ cells in the patients chosen for sequencing. Each patient gave a blood sample that was collected before any therapy had been received. A word on this clonotype: Its matching antigen is unknown.

Study-wide points: Patients shared approximately 30 CD8+ CDR3 sequences with controls.

Genomic DNA templated the TCR beta VDJ and CDR3 profiling. A single record per CDR3 protein comes from TCRdb applying MiXCR to the reads. This repertoire shows around 500,000 distinct CDR3 sequences, approximately 33% found once; its top ten account for nearly 0.85%. The CDR3 is 12 residues long. CDR1 is SGHAT, CDR2 FQNNGV, per germline. V lost 5 bases and J lost 4, with 5 bases in between. The gene calls are TRBV11-2 and TRBJ2-2; unclear D gene. This TCR derives from a human donor with aplastic anemia. What was sequenced was sorted CD4+, CD8+, or CD8+CD57+ T cells (not recorded which) from PBMCs. CDR3 sequence: CASSRSTGELFF. DNA for the CDR3: TGTGCCAGCAGCCGCTCCACCGGGGAGCTGTTTTTT.